This is a list of T cell receptor beta chains from one sample in a study of STAT5B mutations in CD4+ large granular lymphocyte leukemia. TCRdb's copy holds only in-frame clones and misses some; the assay was immunoSEQ multiplex PCR. The table shows roughly 23,000 clones, with about 80% occurring only once. The source material was CD4+ T cells from blood buffy coats. These receptors all stem from a human donor in good health. Each CDR3 is given with its conserved first and last residue.

>13|TRBV19|TRBJ1-2
CASSISRGGGYTF
>15|TRBV19|TRBJ2-2
CASRLEALSTGELFF
>12|TRBV5-1|TRBJ2-1
CASSPMGNEQFF
>16|TRBV25-1|TRBJ2-3
CASSDAGSRLTDTQYF
>15|TRBV5-1|TRBJ2-5
CASSSTGGTQETQYF
>15|TRBV6-1|TRBJ1-2
CASSDPSGTGYGYTF
>15|TRBV5-4|TRBJ2-2
CASSFSSGSSGELFF
>14|TRBV7-9|TRBJ2-7
CASSLAVPPYEQYF
>15|TRBV7-9|TRBJ2-2
CASSSDRGMAGELFF
>15|TRBV11-2|TRBJ2-7
CASSLVTGSSYEQYF
>12|TRBV30|TRBJ1-1
CAWRTGFTEAFF
>16|TRBV5-1|TRBJ2-1
CASSFLVMGGSDEQFF
>15|TRBV5-4|TRBJ1-2
CASTSNIGTSYGYTF
>14|TRBV5-1|TRBJ1-1
CASSLTGRNTEAFF
>12|TRBV7-2|TRBJ2-4
CASSQDKNIQYF
>16|TRBV5-6|TRBJ2-3
CASSDRYSGRKDTQYF
>14|TRBV19|TRBJ2-6
CASAALSGANVLTF
>13|TRBV7-6|TRBJ2-7
CASSLDGYYEQYF
>13|TRBV7-2|TRBJ1-5
CASSQGVNQPQHF
>15|TRBV30|TRBJ1-1
CAWSLGRGDRGGAFF
>14|TRBV6-5|TRBJ1-1
CASSRQRMNTEAFF
>14|TRBV5-4|TRBJ1-2
CASSFGSSNYGYTF
>15|TRBV5-1|TRBJ2-2
CASSPGDRDTGELFF
>15|TRBV5-4|TRBJ2-1
CASSLDRASYNEQFF
>16|TRBV5-6|TRBJ2-4
CASSGRSGSAPAVQYF
>14|TRBV18|TRBJ2-5
CASSPENRQETQYF
>15|TRBV28|TRBJ2-5
CASSPQGAGEETQYF
>15|TRBV5-1|TRBJ2-7
CASSLLRDRGHEQYF
>14|TRBV6-5|TRBJ2-7
CASSYDRGSYEQYF
>15|TRBV7-7|TRBJ2-5
CASSLGRAVGETQYF
>15|TRBV28|TRBJ1-5
CASSSTGGGNQPQHF
>15|TRBV7-6|TRBJ1-1
CASSSYRARDTEAFF
>17|TRBV9|TRBJ2-5
CASSDGTSGGDRETQYF
>16|TRBV5-1|TRBJ2-7
CASSAGPQGASYEQYF
>14|TRBV18|TRBJ2-1
CASSLPTRNDEQFF
>16|TRBV5-1|TRBJ1-1
CASSLGTGRTSGEAFF
>14|TRBV9|TRBJ2-1
CASSPRTSRGEQFF
>17|TRBV7-2|TRBJ2-7
CTSTSLRGPGGPYEQYF
>14|TRBV28|TRBJ2-5
CASSALGAGETQYF
>12|TRBV11-3|TRBJ1-6
CASSSLTSPLHF